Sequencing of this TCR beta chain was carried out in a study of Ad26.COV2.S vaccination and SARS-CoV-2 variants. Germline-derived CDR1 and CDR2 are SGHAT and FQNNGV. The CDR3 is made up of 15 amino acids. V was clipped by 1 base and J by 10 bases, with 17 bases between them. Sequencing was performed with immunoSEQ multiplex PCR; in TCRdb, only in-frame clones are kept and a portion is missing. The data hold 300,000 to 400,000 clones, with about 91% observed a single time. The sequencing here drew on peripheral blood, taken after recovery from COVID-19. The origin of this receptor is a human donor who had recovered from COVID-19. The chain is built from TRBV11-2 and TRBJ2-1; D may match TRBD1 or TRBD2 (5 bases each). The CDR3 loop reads CASSLVSQGRGEQFF. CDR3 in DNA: TGTGCCAGCAGCTTAGTTTCGCAGGGCCGGGGCGAGCAGTTCTTC. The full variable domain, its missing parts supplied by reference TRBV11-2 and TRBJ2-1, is EAGVAQSPRYKIIEKRQSVAFWCNPISGHATLYWYQQILGQGPKLLIQFQNNGVVDDSQLPKDRFSAERLKGVDSTLKIQPAKLEDSAVYLCASSLVSQGRGEQFFGPGTRLTVL.